These 12 T cell receptor beta chains were all obtained from the same sample, sequenced in a study of T cells in Graves' hyperthyroidism and ophthalmopathy. Template material for amplifying TCR beta CDR3 regions consisted of RNA transcripts. With the HTBI primer set, the TCR CDR3 went through a first round of RT-PCR. MiXCR, run by TCRdb on the multiplex PCR reads, gives a single entry per CDR3 protein. The sample shows approximately 690,000 distinct CDR3 sequences, about a fifth of them seen only once. The specimen sequenced was blood. The receptors originated from a man between 25 and 39 years old with Graves' ophthalmopathy.

As for this clonotype: A much larger clone is a single base away; this may be a read error. This rearrangement joins TRBV30 to TRBJ1-5; 9 nucleotides align to TRBD1. CDR1 is GTSNPN, CDR2 SVGIG, per germline (reference sequence). The CDR3 sequence is 14 residues long. CDR3 DNA: TGTTCCTGGGGACGGGACAGGGTGTTTCAGCCCCAGCATTTT. Encoded protein: CSWGRDRVFQPQHF. The full variable domain, in which reference TRBV30 and TRBJ1-5 provide the parts outside the CDR3, is SQTIHQWPATLVQPVGSPLSLECTVEGTSNPNLYWYRQAAGRGLQLLFYSVGIGQISSEVPQNLSASRPQDRQFILSSKKLLLSDSGFYLCSWGRDRVFQPQHFGDGTRLSIL.

V usage is TRBV7-3 and J usage is TRBJ2-3, with 9 bases lining up with TRBD2. V was clipped by 2 bases and J by 6 bases; unmatched bases: 12. Germline lookup yields CDR1 SGHTA and CDR2 FQGTGA. This CDR3 is 17 amino acids long. DNA for the CDR3: TGTGCCAGCAGCTTAGGCCAGCGAGCGGGAGGCAAGGATACGCAGTATTTT. Translation: CASSLGQRAGGKDTQYF.

V usage is TRBV7-2 and J usage is TRBJ2-5; 13 nucleotides line up with TRBD2. The CDR3 totals 15 residues. V gave up 6 bases and J gave up 3 bases; unmatched junction bases: 4. CDR1 is SGHTA, CDR2 FQGNSA, per germline. CDR3 DNA sequence: TGTGCCAGCAGGGAAACTAGCGGGAGGGAAGAGACCCAGTACTTC. Translation gives CASRETSGREETQYF. The entire variable domain, with the rest obtained from reference TRBV7-2 and TRBJ2-5, is as follows: GAGVSQSPSNKVTEKGKDVELRCDPISGHTALYWYRQSLGQGLEFLIYFQGNSAPDKSGLPSDRFSAERTGGSVSTLTIQRTQQEDSAVYLCASRETSGREETQYFGPGTRLLVL.

This clonotype has more than one count but fewer than ten. The chain links TRBV28 to TRBJ1-1, with TRBD1 matching over 10 bases. The CDR3 is 15 residues long. V lost 2 bases, J lost 5 bases, and 5 bases stayed unmatched. Germline lookup yields CDR1 MDHEN and CDR2 SYDVKM. DNA of the CDR3: TGTGCCAGCAGTTTAACCCGGGACAGGGGTACTGAAGCTTTCTTT. Amino acids: CASSLTRDRGTEAFF. Combining the CDR3 with reference TRBV28 and TRBJ1-1 gives the whole variable domain DVKVTQSSRYLVKRTGEKVFLECVQDMDHENMFWYRQDPGLGLRLIYFSYDVKMKEKGDIPEGYSVSREKKERFSLILESASTNQTSMYLCASSLTRDRGTEAFFGQGTRLTVV.

The chain couples TRBV18 to TRBJ2-2; 10 positions agree with TRBD2. Germline V gene data show CDR1 as KGHSH and CDR2 as LQKENI. The V segment lost 5 bases and the J segment 5 bases; nucleotides outside the gene matches: 8. This CDR3 is 16 amino acids long. The CDR3: CASSSLGLAETGELFF. CDR3 sequence (DNA): TGTGCCAGCTCAAGTTTAGGACTAGCGGAGACCGGGGAGCTGTTTTTT.

This clonotype was found a few times. The CDR3 nucleotides read TGTGCCAGCAGCCAAGATCTAGCGGGGCCAGCAGCCTACAATGAGCAGTTCTTC. This translates into CASSQDLAGPAAYNEQFF. This chain joins TRBV3-1 and TRBJ2-1; 9 nucleotides match TRBD2. Trimming took 0 bases from V and 2 from J; bases not matched to a gene: 8. The CDR3 is made up of 18 amino acids. Germline loops: CDR1 LGHDT, CDR2 YNNKEL (reference sequence).

This clonotype is a singleton in its sample. The chain has TRBV19 and TRBJ2-7, with D tentatively TRBD1 or TRBD2 (5 bases each). V gave up 6 bases and J gave up 5 bases, with 11 bases separating them. Germline assignment: CDR1 LNHDA and CDR2 SQIVND (reference sequence). This CDR3 spans 12 amino acids. The CDR3 DNA follows: TGTGCCAGTAGCCCGACGGGGCACGAGCAGTACTTC. Its translation: CASSPTGHEQYF.

This clonotype came up many times. The chain has TRBV11-2 and TRBJ2-4, with 14 bases identical to TRBD2. J was trimmed by 5 bases and V by 3 bases; bases with no gene match: 0. Germline V gives CDR1 SGHAT, CDR2 FQNNGV. The CDR3 loop spans 15 amino acids. The CDR3: CASSLGLAGENIQYF. The CDR3 region has the DNA TGTGCCAGCAGCTTGGGACTAGCGGGAGAAAACATTCAGTACTTC.

This clonotype came up many times. The J gene is TRBJ2-1, the V gene TRBV20-1, with 9 bases matching TRBD1. V lost 5 bases, J lost 3 bases, and 5 bases stayed unmatched. There are 14 residues in the CDR3. Germline assignment: CDR1 DFQATT and CDR2 SNEGSKA (reference sequence). CDR3 sequence: CSAVRGQGYNEQFF. In DNA form, the CDR3 reads TGCAGTGCTGTAAGGGGACAGGGCTACAATGAGCAGTTCTTC.

This clonotype was picked up a small number of times. The V gene is TRBV7-9, the J gene TRBJ1-6; D not certain. Germline-derived CDR1 and CDR2 are SEHNR and FQNEAQ (reference sequence). V was shortened by 2 bases and J by 5 bases, with 13 bases between the two germline ends. This CDR3 contains 16 residues. CDR3 sequence: CASSLWVGQHNSPLHF. DNA for the CDR3: TGTGCCAGCAGCTTATGGGTTGGGCAACATAATTCACCCCTCCACTTT.

This clonotype occurred many times. V usage is TRBV20-1 and J usage is TRBJ2-1; 14 bases are a match to TRBD2. With V trimmed by 6 bases and J by 9 bases, 16 bases remained unmatched. The CDR3 contains 17 residues. CDR1 is DFQATT, CDR2 SNEGSKA, per germline (reference sequence). The CDR3 coding sequence is TGCAGTGCCACCGGGACTAGCGGGAGAGTCGCCTGGAGTGAGCAGTTCTTC. It translates to CSATGTSGRVAWSEQFF.

This clonotype occurred a few times. This chain joins TRBV20-1 and TRBJ2-2; D is unclear. V lost 2 bases to trimming and J lost 5 bases, with 18 bases between them. The CDR3 has 16 residues. The germline V gene has CDR1 DFQATT and CDR2 SNEGSKA (reference sequence). The CDR3 region is CSARSVFGSWTGELFF. CDR3 DNA: TGCAGTGCTAGATCGGTATTTGGCAGTTGGACCGGGGAGCTGTTTTTT.